These 32 T cell receptor beta chains share one sample of origin, sequenced in a study of regulatory T cells in long-lasting Graves disease. Construction of the TCR beta libraries employed iRepertoire HTBI primers in conjunction with Arm-PCR of CDR3 regions. TCRdb recomputed calls from the multiplex PCR reads with MiXCR, one row per CDR3 protein. The sample lists 350,000 to 550,000 distinct CDR3 sequences; about 15% were seen once. The time point was: newly diagnosed GD, antithyroid drugs for less than 3 months. Generation of the TCR library employed RNA extracted from PBMCs. The sample was also reused in another study, on T cells in Graves' hyperthyroidism and ophthalmopathy.

This specimen was peripheral blood mononuclear cells (PBMCs), taken at new diagnosis, from a patient treated with antithyroid drugs. These receptor sequences come from a woman aged 30 to 39 with Graves disease.

In this sample, this clonotype turned up a few times. V gene TRBV2 combines with J gene TRBJ2-7, with a weak D call TRBD2 (5 bases). V lost 3 bases to trimming and J lost 9 bases, with 33 bases between them. Germline V gene data show CDR1 as SNHLY and CDR2 as FYNNEI. There are 19 residues in the CDR3. As DNA, the CDR3 is TGTGCCAGCAGTGAGTCGGGCTCCCCTTCTCTACGAGGGCTACGATGGCAGTACTTC. As protein: CASSESGSPSLRGLRWQYF.

This clonotype was detected only a few times. The V gene is TRBV5-1, the J gene TRBJ2-3; D unresolved. Trimming took 0 bases from V and 1 from J, leaving 6 bases between them. Germline V lookup: CDR1 SGHRS, CDR2 YFSETQ. The CDR3 consists of 14 residues. CDR3 sequence: CASSLDQGTDTQYF. Written as DNA, the CDR3 is TGCGCCAGCAGCTTGGATCAGGGCACAGATACGCAGTATTTT.

This clonotype appeared many times. The chain combines TRBV9 with TRBJ1-2; 8 nucleotides agree with TRBD1. Unmatched junction bases numbered 5, after V lost 0 bases and J lost 4 bases. Per germline, CDR1 SGDLS and CDR2 YYNGEE. The CDR3 runs to 15 residues. The CDR3, as DNA: TGTGCCAGCAGCGTAGTTAGCACAGGGGGCTATGGCTACACCTTC. It codes for CASSVVSTGGYGYTF.

The chain employs TRBV5-1 and TRBJ2-6; D is possibly TRBD2 (5 bases). V lost 4 bases to trimming and J lost 2 bases, with 13 bases between them. Looked up from germline, CDR1 is SGHRS and CDR2 is YFSETQ. This CDR3 has 16 residues. The DNA of the CDR3 is TGCGCCAGCAGCCCGGAGCCCGGGACTGGGGCCAACGTCCTGACTTTC. Translating gives CASSPEPGTGANVLTF.

The V and J genes are TRBV12-3 or TRBV12-4 and TRBJ2-7, with TRBD1 matching over 8 bases. The J call may be faulty, since TRBJ1-2 better matches the DNA end. The CDR3 is 14 residues long. The CDR3 coding sequence is TGTGCCAGCAGCGCAGACAGGGGACGGCATGGCTACACCTTC. Protein product: CASSADRGRHGYTF.

This clonotype was detected many times. The CDR3 spells CASSGQGRIDTQYF. The CDR3, as DNA: TGTGCCAGCAGCGGACAGGGGCGTATAGATACGCAGTATTTT. The chain employs TRBV6-1 and TRBJ2-3, with 9 bases aligning to TRBD1. The CDR3 has 14 amino acids. Germline-derived CDR1 and CDR2 are MNHNS and SASEGT. Trimming took 6 bases from V and 5 from J; bases not matched to a gene: 6.

The chain employs TRBV5-4 and TRBJ2-3; no reliable D call. Germline CDR1 SGHNT, CDR2 YYREEE (reference sequence). With 1 base removed from V and 4 bases from J, the gap between germline ends came to 10 bases. This CDR3 contains 14 residues. This CDR3 reads CASSLTRRPDTQYF. CDR3 coding DNA: TGTGCCAGCAGCTTGACCCGTAGGCCAGATACGCAGTATTTT.

In this sample, this clonotype turned up a few times. This chain uses TRBV3-1 with TRBJ1-6; D gene unclear. Germline CDR1 reads LGHDT; CDR2 reads YNNKEL (reference sequence). V gave up 1 base and J gave up 8 bases, with 9 bases separating them. CDR3 length: 14 residues. The CDR3 DNA is TGTGCCAGCAGCCAAGGGTCACCACATTCACCCCTCCACTTT. Translation: CASSQGSPHSPLHF.

The chain employs TRBV29-1 and TRBJ2-7; D is possibly TRBD1 or TRBD2 (5 bases each). The V gene lost 1 base and the J gene lost 0 bases, with 19 bases spanning the gap. The CDR3 totals 17 residues. Per the germline V gene, CDR1 is SQVTM and CDR2 is ANQGSEA. CDR3 sequence: CSVEGFPGRPSSYEQYF. The CDR3 coding sequence is TGCAGCGTTGAAGGGTTTCCGGGACGGCCGAGCTCCTACGAGCAGTACTTC.

In its sample, this clonotype was seen many times. This chain connects TRBV3-1 to TRBJ2-5, with D unresolved. Trimming stripped 0 bases from V and 2 bases from J, with 7 bases between. The CDR3 length is 14 residues. Per the germline V gene, CDR1 is LGHDT and CDR2 is YNNKEL (reference sequence). The DNA of the CDR3 is TGTGCCAGCAGCCAAGATCTCGGTCAAGAGACCCAGTACTTC. It yields the protein CASSQDLGQETQYF.

The V and J genes are TRBV28 and TRBJ1-5; 7 positions match TRBD1. This CDR3 is 16 amino acids long. The junction had 7 bases not matched to a gene; V was cut back by 0 bases and J by 5 bases. Germline V gene lookup returns CDR1 MDHEN and CDR2 SYDVKM. In nucleotides, the CDR3 is TGTGCCAGCAGTTTATGGGGGACAGTAGGAGATCAGCCCCAGCATTTT. Amino acid sequence: CASSLWGTVGDQPQHF. The variable domain in full, completed from reference TRBV28 and TRBJ1-5, reads DVKVTQSSRYLVKRTGEKVFLECVQDMDHENMFWYRQDPGLGLRLIYFSYDVKMKEKGDIPEGYSVSREKKERFSLILESASTNQTSMYLCASSLWGTVGDQPQHFGDGTRLSIL.

This clonotype appeared many times. V is TRBV27 and J is TRBJ2-7, with 8 bases that match TRBD2. Unmatched junction bases numbered 9, after V lost 5 bases and J lost 3 bases. The CDR3 consists of 15 residues. Per germline, CDR1 MNHEY and CDR2 SMNVEV (reference sequence). The CDR3 is CASSASGGPFYEQYF. CDR3 DNA sequence: TGTGCCAGCAGTGCCTCGGGGGGGCCCTTCTACGAGCAGTACTTC.

V is TRBV30 and J is TRBJ1-5; 8 nucleotides agree with TRBD1. Near its end, the DNA agrees better with TRBJ2-3, so the J call may be wrong. Per germline, CDR1 GTSNPN and CDR2 SVGIG (reference sequence). This CDR3 has 13 residues. CDR3 residues: CAWCGQGNQPQYF. The DNA for the CDR3 is TGTGCCTGGTGTGGACAGGGAAATCAGCCCCAGTATTTT.

This clonotype was seen a handful of times. This chain connects TRBV30 to TRBJ1-4; D remains ambiguous. Germline CDR1 is GTSNPN and CDR2 is SVGIG (reference sequence). Trimming took off 1 base at V and 15 bases at J, with 15 bases between the two ends. The length of the CDR3 is 12 residues. The CDR3 region is CAWSELGLRMFF. In DNA form, the CDR3 reads TGTGCCTGGAGTGAGCTTGGGCTGCGAATGTTTTTT.

This chain links TRBV7-6 with TRBJ2-3, with TRBD2 identical over 11 bases. The V gene end was trimmed by 3 bases and the J gene end by 0 bases; junction bases not matched to a gene: 11. The CDR3 is 19 residues long. Germline CDR1 SGHVS, CDR2 FNYEAQ. CDR3 amino acids: CASSFTLTSGKTSTDTQYF. DNA of the CDR3: TGTGCCAGCAGCTTTACCCTGACTAGCGGGAAGACTAGCACAGATACGCAGTATTTT.

Ten or more counts support this clonotype. The chain has TRBV2 and TRBJ1-2, with TRBD1 identical over 7 bases. V was pared by 5 bases and J by 6 bases, with 3 bases of the junction left unmatched. The germline gives CDR1 SNHLY, CDR2 FYNNEI. The CDR3 spans 12 residues. The CDR3 DNA reads as TGTGCCAGCAGTTCCCAGGGGGATGGCTACACCTTC. This sequence encodes CASSSQGDGYTF. Full variable domain (outside the CDR3, taken from reference TRBV2 and TRBJ1-2): EPEVTQTPSHQVTQMGQEVILRCVPISNHLYFYWYRQILGQKVEFLVSFYNNEISEKSEIFDDQFSVERPDGSNFTLKIRSTKLEDSAMYFCASSSQGDGYTFGSGTRLTVV.

With regard to this clonotype: A read error may explain this, as a much larger clone is one base away. Because the CDR3 is missing its conserved closing phenylalanine or tryptophan, this is likely a read error. V gene TRBV5-6 combines with J gene TRBJ2-1; 8 bases map to TRBD2. CDR1 is SGHDT and CDR2 is YYEEEE in the germline V gene. V trimming: 4 bases; J trimming: 12 bases; junction bases outside the gene matches: 6. The CDR3 is 12 amino acids. The CDR3 loop is CASSTREVGQFS. In DNA form, the CDR3 reads TGTGCCAGCAGCACGCGGGAGGTGGGGCAGTTCTCC.

In this sample, this clonotype turned up a few times. This chain joins TRBV5-1 and TRBJ2-1; D remains ambiguous. This CDR3 spans 15 amino acids. Trimming took off 8 bases at V and 9 bases at J, with 24 bases between the two ends. Per germline, CDR1 SGHRS and CDR2 YFSETQ. The CDR3 nucleotides read TGCGCCAGTACCCCTATGCGCAACCTCTTGGGTGAGCAGTTCTTC. This translates into CASTPMRNLLGEQFF.

This clonotype was counted at least ten times. The chain combines TRBV5-1 with TRBJ2-3; the D is unclear. The CDR3 length is 13 residues. Trimming took 3 bases from V and 4 from J, leaving 9 bases between them. The germline gives CDR1 SGHRS, CDR2 YFSETQ. The CDR3 sequence: CASSSIPADTQYF. The DNA of the CDR3 is TGCGCCAGCAGCTCGATTCCAGCAGATACGCAGTATTTT.

This clonotype was seen repeatedly, ten times or more. This sequence joins TRBV5-1 and TRBJ1-4, with D possibly TRBD1 on 6 matching bases. The CDR3 has 13 amino acids. Deletions cut 0 bases from V and 12 bases from J, with 12 bases between. Looked up from germline, CDR1 is SGHRS and CDR2 is YFSETQ. The CDR3 region has the DNA TGCGCCAGCAGCTTGGAACAGGGAGGGGAACTGTTTTTT. As protein: CASSLEQGGELFF.

This clonotype was recorded many times. This chain joins TRBV20-1 and TRBJ2-7; D is perhaps TRBD2 (6 bases). Germline V gene sequence: CDR1 DFQATT, CDR2 SNEGSKA (reference sequence). Trimming left V 3 bases short and J 5 bases short, with 11 bases between. The CDR3 contains 12 residues. The CDR3 loop reads CSASGSNNEQYF. Here the CDR3 DNA reads TGCAGTGCTAGCGGGAGTAACAACGAGCAGTACTTC.

In its sample, this clonotype was seen many times. As DNA, the CDR3 is TGTGCCAGCAGGCCTGCCGGAATGAACACCGGGGAGCTGTTTTTT. This encodes CASRPAGMNTGELFF. The chain recombines TRBV12-3 or TRBV12-4 with TRBJ2-2; the D is unclear. Deletions cut 6 bases from V and 1 base from J, with 12 bases between. This CDR3 comprises 15 residues.

This sequence joins TRBV7-9 and TRBJ1-6, with 9 positions matching TRBD1. The V gene's germline CDR1 is SEHNR and CDR2 FQNEAQ (reference sequence). The junction had 5 bases not matched to a gene; V was cut back by 1 base and J by 7 bases. The CDR3 loop spans 16 amino acids. The CDR3 reads CASSLVGQGRNSPLHF. In DNA form, the CDR3 reads TGTGCCAGCAGCTTAGTGGGACAGGGTCGCAATTCACCCCTCCACTTT.

This clonotype has at least ten counts. The chain couples TRBV7-3 to TRBJ2-1; maybe TRBD2 (5 bases). This CDR3 spans 14 amino acids. V was cut by 1 base and J by 8 bases, with 12 bases left in between. Germline CDR1 is SGHTA and CDR2 is FQGTGA. DNA of the CDR3: TGTGCCAGCAGCTTAATGACTACATCGGATGAGCAGTTCTTC. Amino acids: CASSLMTTSDEQFF.

J is TRBJ1-2 and V is TRBV20-1; TRBD1 matches at 7 bases. V lost 3 bases to trimming and J lost 5 bases; unmatched junction nucleotides: 0. This CDR3 has 11 residues. Germline CDR1 DFQATT, CDR2 SNEGSKA (reference sequence). The CDR3 here is CSARTGYGYTF. The DNA of the CDR3 is TGCAGTGCTAGGACAGGGTATGGCTACACCTTC.

This clonotype was seen at least ten times. CDR3: CSAGGGPPDTQYF. For the CDR3, the DNA is TGCAGCGCTGGGGGGGGCCCTCCAGATACGCAGTATTTT. The chain recombines TRBV29-1 with TRBJ2-3, with D possibly TRBD2 on 7 matching bases. CDR1 and CDR2 from the germline V gene are SQVTM and ANQGSEA. This CDR3 has 13 amino acids. V gave up 7 bases and J gave up 4 bases, with 15 bases separating them.

In its sample, this clonotype was seen a few times. Written as DNA, the CDR3 is TGTGCCAGCAGCGTAGTGGGACTAGTTGGACAAGAGACCCAGTACTTC. Translating it yields CASSVVGLVGQETQYF. This sequence joins TRBV9 and TRBJ2-5; 8 bases are shared with TRBD2. The CDR3 loop spans 16 amino acids. The V and J ends lost 0 bases and 2 bases, in that order; junction bases with no gene match: 6. Per germline, CDR1 SGDLS and CDR2 YYNGEE.

This clonotype was picked up many times. The chain has TRBV24-1 and TRBJ1-2, with 7 bases aligning to TRBD1. The CDR3 loop spans 14 amino acids. Germline assignment: CDR1 KGHDR and CDR2 SFDVKD. The ends lost 2 bases at V and 1 base at J; junction bases unmatched: 0. CDR3 in amino acids: CATSDSGGNYGYTF. For the CDR3, the DNA is TGTGCCACCAGTGATTCAGGGGGTAACTATGGCTACACCTTC.

This clonotype came up many times. The V and J genes are TRBV2 and TRBJ1-6; D might be TRBD1 (6 bases). The CDR3 contains 15 residues. Trimming pared 6 bases from V and 7 bases from J, leaving 16 bases between. CDR1 and CDR2 from the germline V gene are SNHLY and FYNNEI. In DNA form, the CDR3 reads TGTGCCAGCAGGGGCCAGGAGGGGACAAATTCACCCCTCCACTTT. Translation: CASRGQEGTNSPLHF. Full variable domain (missing parts from reference TRBV2 and TRBJ1-6): EPEVTQTPSHQVTQMGQEVILRCVPISNHLYFYWYRQILGQKVEFLVSFYNNEISEKSEIFDDQFSVERPDGSNFTLKIRSTKLEDSAMYFCASRGQEGTNSPLHFGNGTRLTVT.

At least ten counts were recorded for this clonotype. V gene TRBV2 combines with J gene TRBJ2-1; 7 nucleotides align to TRBD2. The CDR3 covers 15 residues. V shed 6 bases, J shed 6 bases, and the junction held 11 bases outside the gene matches. Germline loops: CDR1 SNHLY, CDR2 FYNNEI. Here the CDR3 reads CASSRAGWGGNEQFF. As DNA, the CDR3 is TGTGCCAGCAGCAGAGCGGGATGGGGGGGCAATGAGCAGTTCTTC.

This rearrangement joins TRBV15 to TRBJ1-1; D not certain. Germline-derived CDR1 and CDR2 are LNHNV and YYDKDF (reference sequence). There are 14 residues in the CDR3. V lost 1 base, J lost 1 base, and 7 bases lay in between. The chain's CDR3 is CATSRGEGNTEAFF. The CDR3 DNA sequence: TGTGCCACCAGCAGAGGAGAAGGGAACACTGAAGCTTTCTTT.

This chain uses TRBV2 with TRBJ2-2, with a tentative D call TRBD1 (7 bases). Trimming stripped 6 bases from V and 5 bases from J, with 19 bases between. The germline gives CDR1 SNHLY, CDR2 FYNNEI. This CDR3 is built from 16 residues. The CDR3 DNA is TGTGCCAGCAGCCGGGGCGGGACAGTGGGTACCGGGGAGCTGTTTTTT. Translating it yields CASSRGGTVGTGELFF.